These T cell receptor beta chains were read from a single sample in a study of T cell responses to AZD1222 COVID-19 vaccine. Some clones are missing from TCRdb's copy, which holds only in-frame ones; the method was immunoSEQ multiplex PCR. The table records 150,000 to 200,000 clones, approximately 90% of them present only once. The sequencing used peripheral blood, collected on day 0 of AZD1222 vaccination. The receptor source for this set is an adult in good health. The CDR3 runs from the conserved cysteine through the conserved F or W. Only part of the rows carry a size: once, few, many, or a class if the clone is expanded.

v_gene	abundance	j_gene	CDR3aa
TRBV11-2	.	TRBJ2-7	CASSGGTSGTYEQYF
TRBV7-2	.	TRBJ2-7	CASSLNPLRQPRRDEQYF
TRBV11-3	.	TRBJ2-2	CASSLGGTWSTGELFF
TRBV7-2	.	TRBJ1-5	CASSLGSFWGLFNQPQHF
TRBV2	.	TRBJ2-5	CASVETGGWGETQYF
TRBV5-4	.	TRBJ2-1	CASSTSGGAEEQFF
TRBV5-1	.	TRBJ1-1	CASSVGQGFTEAFF
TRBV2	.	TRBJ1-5	CASSDTGANQPQHF
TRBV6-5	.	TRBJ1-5	CASSYGGGGQPQHF
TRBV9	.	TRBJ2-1	CASSSGTPLRQDEQFF
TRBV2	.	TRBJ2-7	CASSEWLGFTYEQCF
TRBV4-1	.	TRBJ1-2	CASSPGRGLRGYTF
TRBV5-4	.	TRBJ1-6	CASSGGGNSPLHF
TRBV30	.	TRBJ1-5	CAWSNGYQPQHF
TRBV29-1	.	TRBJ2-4	CSVEGERAGKNIQYF
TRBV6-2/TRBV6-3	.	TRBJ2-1	CASTPRSDSGNEQFF
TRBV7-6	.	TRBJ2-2	CASSFTGTSAGELFF
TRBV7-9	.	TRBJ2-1	CASRVPGLAVYNEQFF
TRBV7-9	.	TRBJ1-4	CASSLDRKNEKLFF
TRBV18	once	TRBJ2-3	CASSRLGQGLDTQYF
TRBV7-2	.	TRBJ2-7	CASSLARGPYEQYF
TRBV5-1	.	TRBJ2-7	CASSLGASGGAQYEQYF
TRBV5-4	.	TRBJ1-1	CASSLAVNTEAFF
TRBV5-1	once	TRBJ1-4	CASSSTGITNEKLFF
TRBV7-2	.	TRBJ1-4	CASSPVEGFGEKLFF
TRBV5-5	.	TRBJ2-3	CASSLVGTASTDTQYF
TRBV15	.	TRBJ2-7	CATSAAYEQYF
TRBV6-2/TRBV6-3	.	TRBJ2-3	CASSPFRRRISTDTQYF
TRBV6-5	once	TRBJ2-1	CASSFGGIPYNEQFF
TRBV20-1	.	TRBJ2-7	CSPRLAHEQYF
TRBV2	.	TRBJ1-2	CASRAGTVLLRGYTF
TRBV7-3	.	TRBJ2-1	CASSSSTYNEQFF
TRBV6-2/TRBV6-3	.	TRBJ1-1	CASSLLPTPNTEAFF
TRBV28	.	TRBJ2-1	CASSLGTSGSRSEQFF
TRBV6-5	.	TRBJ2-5	CASTTSGSSETQYF
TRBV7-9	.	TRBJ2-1	CASSLASTGRPPSYNEQFF
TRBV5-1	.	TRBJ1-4	CASSLGQGLRGEKLFF
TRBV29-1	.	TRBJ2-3	CSVEAQDRSTDTQYF
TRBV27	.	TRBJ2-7	CASSLAGGPYEQYF
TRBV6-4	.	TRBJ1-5	CASSDQTSSEGKIRRGPIFQPQHF
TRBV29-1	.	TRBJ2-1	CSVDPGGSGGANEQFF
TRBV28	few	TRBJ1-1	CASTITRTATEAFF
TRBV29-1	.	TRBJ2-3	CSVEVPYTDTQYF
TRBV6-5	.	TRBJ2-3	CASSYLGQLSTDTQYF
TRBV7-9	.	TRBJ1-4	CASSLGQGEGEKLFF
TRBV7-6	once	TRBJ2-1	CASSLETGGNEQFF
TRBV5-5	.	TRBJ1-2	CASSLAGGGGYTF
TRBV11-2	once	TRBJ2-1	CASSPDRIGYNEQFF
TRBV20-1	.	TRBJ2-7	CSAGGQYF
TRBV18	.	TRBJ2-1	CASSSTMGEQFF
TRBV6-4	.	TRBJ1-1	CASSLRGDTEAFF